The present T cell receptor (beta chain) was sequenced within a study of identifying expanded T cells in peripheral blood. Study-wide points: Clone count variance between roughly two-week samples rose with total template count.

Germline V lookup: CDR1 SGHVS, CDR2 FQNEAQ. The CDR3 length is 14 residues. Between the trimmed V and J ends, which lost 5 bases and 5 bases, there was a span of 14 bases. The data were produced by immunoSEQ multiplex PCR, yet TCRdb's version contains in-frame clones alone and is incomplete. The table lists some 72,000 clones, around 90% of them singletons. A few counts support this clone. Antigen specificity is unknown. The sequence came from a person between 18 and 75 years old in good health. Material for sequencing was blood. The gene calls are TRBV7-8 and TRBJ2-3; D gene ambiguous. The CDR3 coding sequence is TGTGCCAGCAGCCCCGAGTTGATTGGAGATACGCAGTATTTT. It codes for CASSPELIGDTQYF.